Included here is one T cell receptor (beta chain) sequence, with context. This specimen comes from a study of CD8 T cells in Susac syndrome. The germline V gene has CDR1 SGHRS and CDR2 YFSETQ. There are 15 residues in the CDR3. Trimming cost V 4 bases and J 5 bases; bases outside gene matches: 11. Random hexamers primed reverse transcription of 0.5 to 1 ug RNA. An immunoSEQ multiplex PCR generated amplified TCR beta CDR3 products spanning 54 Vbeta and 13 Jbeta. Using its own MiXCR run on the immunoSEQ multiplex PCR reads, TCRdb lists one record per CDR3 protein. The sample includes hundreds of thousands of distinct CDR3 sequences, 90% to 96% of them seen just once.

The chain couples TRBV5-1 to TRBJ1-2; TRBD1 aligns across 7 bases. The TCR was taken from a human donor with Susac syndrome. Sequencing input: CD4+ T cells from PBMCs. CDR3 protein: CASSVGDDRAYGYTF. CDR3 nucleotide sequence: TGCGCCAGCAGCGTCGGAGACGACAGGGCTTATGGCTACACCTTC.